This TCR beta chain came from a study of T-cell reconstitution after alpha-beta-depleted transplantation in children. Preparation of the TCRbeta library was carried out with unique molecular identifiers. TCRdb re-called the PCR reads through MiXCR, storing one row per CDR3 protein. The table has hundreds of thousands of distinct CDR3 sequences, around a sixth seen once. The germline gives CDR1 SGHKS, CDR2 YYEKEE (reference sequence). The CDR3 covers 15 residues. The V end lost 2 bases, the J end lost 0 bases, and 10 bases lay between the germline ends. This sample comprised PBMCs from the stem cell graft donor, obtained from the stem cell graft. This receptor was obtained from a human donor who donated a stem cell graft to a child with acute myeloid leukemia. The chain is built from TRBV5-5 and TRBJ2-3; D call uncertain. In nucleotides, the CDR3 is TGTGCCAGCAGCTTTCTGGAACCTAGCACAGATACGCAGTATTTT. Protein product: CASSFLEPSTDTQYF.